This TCR beta chain was recovered during a study of blood T cell repertoires in COVID-19. Study background: Some COVID-19 samples were acute and others convalescent; all came from the United States, Italy and Spain. PBMCs, B-cell-depleted T cells, or T cells provided the cDNA or gDNA that made up the material.

The CDR3 extends over 15 amino acids. The V gene end was trimmed by 4 bases and the J gene end by 4 bases; junction bases not matched to a gene: 5. CDR1 is SGDLS and CDR2 is YYNGEE in the germline V gene. Clones were read by immunoSEQ multiplex PCR, and TCRdb kept only the in-frame ones, dropping some. The sample records 130,000 to 150,000 clones, around 87% being singletons. What was sequenced was peripheral blood. This sequence originates from a woman in her forties or fifties with active or convalescent COVID-19. The chain uses TRBV9 and TRBJ2-6; 7 nucleotides line up with TRBD1. This CDR3 is CASSQGQPGANVLTF. In nucleotides, the CDR3 is TGTGCCAGCAGCCAGGGACAGCCGGGGGCCAACGTCCTGACTTTC.